The entry that follows covers one T cell receptor beta chain sequence. Germline CDR1 is DFQATT and CDR2 is SNEGSKA (reference sequence). This CDR3 is built from 17 residues. Losses at the gene ends were 0 bases for V and 3 bases for J; bases not matched to a gene: 9. These data originate in a study of CD8 T cells in Susac syndrome. Negative isolation yielded the CD8+ and CD4+ T cells, while FACS enriched the TEMRA cells. With random hexamers, reverse transcription was performed on about 0.45 to 1 ug of RNA. TCRdb fed the immunoSEQ multiplex PCR reads into MiXCR, producing one record per CDR3 protein. The sample records approximately 300,000 distinct CDR3 sequences, roughly 85% being singletons.

Sample: CD8+ T cells from PBMCs. The genes are TRBV20-1 and TRBJ2-3; 10 bases fit TRBD2. This TCR was sampled from a human donor with multiple sclerosis. The CDR3 DNA follows: TGCAGTGCTAGAGATAGGGCTAGCGGGAGAAGGACAGATACGCAGTATTTT. Protein sequence: CSARDRASGRRTDTQYF.